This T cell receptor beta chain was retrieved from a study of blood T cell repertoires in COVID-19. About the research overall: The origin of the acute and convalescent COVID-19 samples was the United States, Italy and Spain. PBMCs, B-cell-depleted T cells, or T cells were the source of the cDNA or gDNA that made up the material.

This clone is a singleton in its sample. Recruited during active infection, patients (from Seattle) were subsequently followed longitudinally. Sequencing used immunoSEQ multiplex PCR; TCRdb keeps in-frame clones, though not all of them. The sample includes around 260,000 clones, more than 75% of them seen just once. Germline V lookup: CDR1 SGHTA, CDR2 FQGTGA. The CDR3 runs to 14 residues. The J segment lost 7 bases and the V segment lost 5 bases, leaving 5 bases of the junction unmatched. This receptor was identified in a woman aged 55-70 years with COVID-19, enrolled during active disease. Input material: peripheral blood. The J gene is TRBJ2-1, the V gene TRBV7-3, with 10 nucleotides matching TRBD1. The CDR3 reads CASSQGQGGNEQFF. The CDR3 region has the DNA TGTGCCAGCAGCCAAGGACAGGGGGGAAATGAGCAGTTCTTC.